Listed below are T cell receptor beta chains from one sample, sequenced in a study of CD8 T cells in ankylosing spondylitis. Each CDR3 protein is one row after TCRdb ran MiXCR on the 5' RACE reads. The sample yields a few hundred thousand distinct CDR3 sequences, 15% to 20% seen once. Sequences were obtained from blood, either unsorted or a sorted T cell fraction (not recorded which). These TCRs come from a male donor with ankylosing spondylitis. The CDR3 runs from the conserved cysteine through the conserved F or W. Each record gives: CDR3 DNA, CDR3 protein, V gene, J gene, clone size, D gene. D genes are given only for firm matches. Expanded clones are given a class, and other clones once, few, many or no size at all.

TGTGCCAGCAGCGTAGACAGAACAGAGACCCAGTACTTC	CASSVDRTETQYF	TRBV9	TRBJ2-5	few	.
TGCAGTGCAGGGTCCTACGAGCAGTACTTC	CSAGSYEQYF	TRBV20-1	TRBJ2-7	many	.
TGCAGTGCACTGGCTAGCGGGGCCCCCAGCACAGATACGCAGTATTTT	CSALASGAPSTDTQYF	TRBV20-1	TRBJ2-3	.	TRBD2
TGCAGTGCTAGTCCCCGCAGGGGGTCAGCCTACAATGAGCAGTTCTTC	CSASPRRGSAYNEQFF	TRBV20-1	TRBJ2-1	few	TRBD1
TGCGCCAGCAGTCAAGACAGGGCCTCTGGAAACACCATATATTTT	CASSQDRASGNTIYF	TRBV5-1	TRBJ1-3	few	TRBD1
TGCAGTGCTAGAGTCAGAGGCTTAGCCAAAAACATTCAGTACTTC	CSARVRGLAKNIQYF	TRBV20-1	TRBJ2-4	.	.
TGCGCCAGCAGCCCCCCCTTGGGCCCCACAGATACGCAGTATTTT	CASSPPLGPTDTQYF	TRBV5-1	TRBJ2-3	many	.
TGTGCCAGCAGCTCTAATAGCGGAGACCAAGAGACCCAGTACTTC	CASSSNSGDQETQYF	TRBV7-9	TRBJ2-5	many	.
TGCGCCAGCAGCAGCGGGACAGGGGCCGGTCAGCCCCAGCATTTT	CASSSGTGAGQPQHF	TRBV5-1	TRBJ1-5	many	TRBD1
TGTGCCAGCAGTTTGTCCGGACAGGGCCCAATCATGGGTTCACCCCTCCACTTT	CASSLSGQGPIMGSPLHF	TRBV6-5	TRBJ1-6	few	TRBD1
TGTGCCAGCAGTCAGTTGGTGAGGGGCACAGATACGCAGTATTTT	CASSQLVRGTDTQYF	TRBV2	TRBJ2-3	.	.
TGTGCCAGTTCCCAAGGGGGGAATACGAGGTTCTTC	CASSQGGNTRFF	TRBV6-2/TRBV6-3	TRBJ2-1	many	.
TGCGCCAGCAGCACCGATACGGCGGATACGCAGTATTTT	CASSTDTADTQYF	TRBV5-1	TRBJ2-3	many	.
TGTGCCAGCACCACGACAGTCCTTCCCTATGGCTACACCTTC	CASTTTVLPYGYTF	TRBV28	TRBJ1-2	few	.
TGTGCCACCAGCAGGTCCACCTATGAGCAGTTCTTC	CATSRSTYEQFF	TRBV15	TRBJ2-1	.	.
TGTGCCAGCAGCCGCGTTCGACAGACCTCCTACAATGAGCAGTTCTTC	CASSRVRQTSYNEQFF	TRBV7-9	TRBJ2-1	few	.
TGTGCCAGCAGCATCCCGGGACAGGGGTCCACCTACGAGCAGTACTTC	CASSIPGQGSTYEQYF	TRBV5-6	TRBJ2-7	.	TRBD1
TGTGCCAGCAGGCTACAGGGGGGGCCCTACGAGCAGTACTTC	CASRLQGGPYEQYF	TRBV6-1	TRBJ2-7	few	.
TGTGCCAGCAGCTTAGTTAGCGGGAGTAGGGCTGGGGAGCTGTTTTTT	CASSLVSGSRAGELFF	TRBV7-2	TRBJ2-2	.	TRBD2
TGTGCCAGCAGCTTAGAGGGGGGTATACCCGGCACAGATACGCAGTATTTT	CASSLEGGIPGTDTQYF	TRBV11-2	TRBJ2-3	few	.
TGTGCCAGCAGCCAAGGTTCAAAAAGGGGGGCCTACAATGAGCAGTTCTTC	CASSQGSKRGAYNEQFF	TRBV3-1	TRBJ2-1	.	.
TGCAGTGCTAGAGGCCAGGTAGCCAAAAACATTCAGTACTTC	CSARGQVAKNIQYF	TRBV20-1	TRBJ2-4	.	.
TGTGCCAGCACCCCCTCTAGCGGGGGGGGCGGTGAGCAGTTCTTC	CASTPSSGGGGEQFF	TRBV27	TRBJ2-1	.	TRBD2
TGTGCCAGCAGTGAAGCGCTTCGGGGGTTTTATCAGAACACTGAAGCTTTCTTT	CASSEALRGFYQNTEAFF	TRBV6-1	TRBJ1-1	.	.
TGCAGTGCTAGAGTGGAGCGGGGTTACAATGAGCAGTTCTTC	CSARVERGYNEQFF	TRBV20-1	TRBJ2-1	few	TRBD2
TGTGCCAGCAGCTTAGGTGGCGCGGGGGCCTCTCGGGAGCAGTACTTC	CASSLGGAGASREQYF	TRBV7-2	TRBJ2-7	.	.
TGCAGCGTGGGACTAGCGGACAATGAGCAGTTCTTC	CSVGLADNEQFF	TRBV29-1	TRBJ2-1	.	TRBD2
TGTGCCAGCAGCTCCCGGGACAAACCCTACGAGCAGTACTTC	CASSSRDKPYEQYF	TRBV7-7	TRBJ2-7	.	.
TGTGCCAGCAGGGGACAGGGTTGGTATGGCTACACCTTC	CASRGQGWYGYTF	TRBV12-3/TRBV12-4	TRBJ1-2	few	TRBD1
TGCAGTGCTCAACCGACAGGGGCATACGAGCAGTACTTC	CSAQPTGAYEQYF	TRBV20-1	TRBJ2-7	.	TRBD1
TGTGCCAGCAGAGACATTACAACCGGGACAGGGTACCAAAACATTCAGTACTTC	CASRDITTGTGYQNIQYF	TRBV6-2/TRBV6-3	TRBJ2-4	.	TRBD1
TGTGCCAGCAGCGTAGTTCCCCTAGACTTGACGAACACCGGGGAGCTGTTTTTT	CASSVVPLDLTNTGELFF	TRBV9	TRBJ2-2	.	.
TGCAGTGCACCCCCGGCAGGCCTGTATAGCAATCAGCCCCAGCATTTT	CSAPPAGLYSNQPQHF	TRBV20-1	TRBJ1-5	few	.
TGTGCCAGCAGTGTAGTAGGCTCCTACAATGAGCAGTTCTTC	CASSVVGSYNEQFF	TRBV25-1	TRBJ2-1	.	.
TGTGCCAGCAGTGAATTGAGGGAAAACTATGGCTACACCTTC	CASSELRENYGYTF	TRBV25-1	TRBJ1-2	few	.
TGTGCCAGCAGCCTGCTTGTCTACGAGCAGTACTTC	CASSLLVYEQYF	TRBV28	TRBJ2-7	.	.
TGTGCCAGCAGGACGACAGGGGTTTACGAGCAGTACTTC	CASRTTGVYEQYF	TRBV12-3/TRBV12-4	TRBJ2-7	few	TRBD1
TGTGCCAGCAGGCTCAGACTAGCGGGCACAGATACGCAGTATTTT	CASRLRLAGTDTQYF	TRBV7-2	TRBJ2-3	many	TRBD2
TGTGCCAGCAGCTCTAGGCTAGCGGGGTCCTACGAGCAGTACTTC	CASSSRLAGSYEQYF	TRBV7-2	TRBJ2-7	many	TRBD2
TGCGCCAGCAGCTGGGAGGGGATCTCCTACAATGAGCAGTTCTTC	CASSWEGISYNEQFF	TRBV5-1	TRBJ2-1	.	TRBD2